A single sample is the source of the 20 T cell receptor beta chains below, sequenced in a study of blood T cell repertoires in COVID-19. Assay: immunoSEQ multiplex PCR; the TCRdb copy retains only in-frame clones and omits some. The data show about 120,000 clones, 80% to 85% seen once. The sample consisted of peripheral blood. The receptors stem from a man between 65 and 85 years old with acute or convalescent COVID-19.

The count of this clone is one. This sequence joins TRBV7-9 and TRBJ2-1, with D uncertain. V was clipped by 4 bases and J by 8 bases, with 15 bases between them. The germline V gene encodes CDR1 SEHNR and CDR2 FQNEAQ (reference sequence). CDR3 size: 14 residues. The CDR3 sequence is CASSSRRASDEQFF. The CDR3, as DNA: TGTGCCAGCAGCTCTCGACGAGCGAGCGATGAGCAGTTCTTC. Full variable domain (rest looked up from reference TRBV7-9 and TRBJ2-1): DTGVSQNPRHKITKRGQNVTFRCDPISEHNRLYWYRQTLGQGPEFLTYFQNEAQLEKSRLLSDRFSAERPKGSFSTLEIQRTEQGDSAMYLCASSSRRASDEQFFGPGTRLTVL.

This chain joins TRBV6-4 and TRBJ1-1, with D hard to call. Germline V CDR1 and CDR2: MRHNA, SNTAGT. This CDR3 spans 15 amino acids. The V and J ends lost 10 bases and 0 bases respectively, with 18 bases between them. The CDR3 nucleotides read TGTGCCACCCCGGGAGGGTTAGTTATGAACACTGAAGCTTTCTTT. Translating it yields CATPGGLVMNTEAFF.

The V call is TRBV19, the J call TRBJ1-4; 7 bases match TRBD1. Germline CDR1 is LNHDA and CDR2 is SQIVND (reference sequence). The junction had 10 bases not matched to a gene; V was cut back by 4 bases and J by 8 bases. The CDR3 length is 15 residues. The CDR3 bases are TGTGCCAGTAGTACCGTCCGGACAGGAGGAGAAAAACTGTTTTTT. Its translation is CASSTVRTGGEKLFF.

The genes are TRBV9 and TRBJ1-1, with D possibly being TRBD1 (5 bases). Germline CDR1 SGDLS, CDR2 YYNGEE. The germline V and J ends were trimmed by 4 bases and 1 base, with 14 bases remaining between them. The CDR3 covers 15 residues. Written as DNA, the CDR3 is TGTGCCAGCAGCTTATCAGGGAGGTCGAACACTGAAGCTTTCTTT. It encodes CASSLSGRSNTEAFF.

This chain connects TRBV5-4 to TRBJ1-4; 7 bases match TRBD1. The ends lost 5 bases at V and 8 bases at J; junction bases unmatched: 15. The V gene's germline CDR1 is SGHNT and CDR2 YYREEE (reference sequence). The CDR3 is 16 amino acids. The CDR3 DNA follows: TGTGCCAGCAGTCCACAGGGGCCTCTCGGGGGCGAAAAACTGTTTTTT. Amino acid sequence: CASSPQGPLGGEKLFF. Full variable domain (outside the CDR3, taken from reference TRBV5-4 and TRBJ1-4): ETGVTQSPTHLIKTRGQQVTLRCSSQSGHNTVSWYQQALGQGPQFIFQYYREEENGRGNFPPRFSGLQFPNYSSELNVNALELDDSALYLCASSPQGPLGGEKLFFGSGTQLSVL.

The chain has TRBV14 and TRBJ1-1, with D possibly matching TRBD1 (5 bases). This CDR3 has 13 amino acids. In germline, CDR1 is SGHDN, CDR2 FVKESK. Trimming shortened V by 0 bases and J by 8 bases, and 10 bases separated the two germline ends. The CDR3 is CASSQDAGVEAFF. The CDR3 DNA reads TGTGCCAGCAGCCAAGATGCGGGGGTGGAAGCTTTCTTT.

This rearrangement joins TRBV5-4 to TRBJ1-3; a possible D gene is TRBD1 (6 bases). The germline V and J ends were trimmed by 4 bases and 2 bases, with 10 bases remaining between them. The CDR3 consists of 14 residues. The germline gives CDR1 SGHNT, CDR2 YYREEE (reference sequence). The CDR3 bases are TGTGCCAGCAGCAACAGGGAAACTGGAAACACCATATATTTT. Amino acid sequence: CASSNRETGNTIYF.

The chain employs TRBV19 and TRBJ1-3; D is ambiguous. This CDR3 is 14 amino acids long. V lost 9 bases and J 0 bases, leaving 12 bases between the germline ends. Germline V CDR1 and CDR2: LNHDA, SQIVND (reference sequence). As DNA, the CDR3 is TGTGCCAGCTCTAGTATCTTCTCTGGAAACACCATATATTTT. Protein sequence: CASSSIFSGNTIYF.

J is TRBJ1-2 and V is TRBV15, with D unresolved. The CDR3 contains 14 residues. Germline assignment: CDR1 LNHNV and CDR2 YYDKDF (reference sequence). The V and J ends lost 0 bases and 6 bases respectively, with 11 bases between them. The CDR3 is CATSRDLLSDGYTF. In DNA form, the CDR3 reads TGTGCCACCAGCAGAGATCTACTGTCCGATGGCTACACCTTC. The full variable domain, with the rest looked up from reference TRBV15 and TRBJ1-2, is DAMVIQNPRYQVTQFGKPVTLSCSQTLNHNVMYWYQQKSSQAPKLLFHYYDKDFNNEADTPDNFQSRRPNTSFCFLDIRSPGLGDTAMYLCATSRDLLSDGYTFGSGTRLTVV.

The V call is TRBV5-5, the J call TRBJ1-1; the D gene is possibly TRBD1 (5 bases). V was cut by 4 bases and J by 2 bases, with 12 bases left in between. Germline V gene data show CDR1 as SGHKS and CDR2 as YYEKEE (reference sequence). CDR3 length: 14 amino acids. CDR3 sequence reads: CASSLRQTNTEAFF. CDR3 DNA: TGTGCCAGCAGCCTAAGACAGACTAACACTGAAGCTTTCTTT.

This sequence joins TRBV28 and TRBJ1-1; no reliable D call. CDR1 MDHEN and CDR2 SYDVKM come from the germline V gene. The CDR3 is 13 residues long. V gave up 6 bases and J gave up 2 bases, with 10 bases separating them. In nucleotides, the CDR3 is TGTGCCAGCAGGCCAACAGCCAACACTGAAGCTTTCTTT. Translating it yields CASRPTANTEAFF.

The V gene is TRBV9, the J gene TRBJ2-2, with 8 bases that match TRBD1. Looked up from germline, CDR1 is SGDLS and CDR2 is YYNGEE. J gave up 2 bases and V 4 bases, and 4 bases lay outside the gene matches. This CDR3 is 15 amino acids long. The CDR3 here is CASSYGQGNTGELFF. CDR3 bases: TGTGCCAGCAGCTATGGACAGGGAAACACCGGGGAGCTGTTTTTT.

This clone was recorded only once. The chain links TRBV19 to TRBJ1-4; D is uncertain. The germline V gene encodes CDR1 LNHDA and CDR2 SQIVND (reference sequence). This CDR3 has 13 amino acids. V was shortened by 5 bases and J by 4 bases, with 8 bases between the two germline ends. CDR3 sequence (DNA): TGTGCCAGTAGTGGGCAGAATAATGAAAAACTGTTTTTT. This codes for CASSGQNNEKLFF.

V and J are TRBV5-1 and TRBJ1-2; D possibly corresponds to TRBD1 (5 bases). V lost 7 bases to trimming and J lost 4 bases, with 14 bases between them. The CDR3 sequence is 13 residues long. Germline CDR1 reads SGHRS; CDR2 reads YFSETQ. Here the CDR3 reads CASGTPDGYGYTF. CDR3 nucleotides: TGCGCCAGCGGGACTCCTGACGGCTATGGCTACACCTTC.

CDR3 nucleotides: TGCAGCGTTGAATGGCGCAGGGTCGGTGAGCAGTTCTTC. Amino acids: CSVEWRRVGEQFF. This chain connects TRBV29-1 to TRBJ2-1; tentatively, D is TRBD1 (5 bases). CDR1 SQVTM and CDR2 ANQGSEA come from the germline V gene. The CDR3 runs to 13 residues. V was trimmed by 2 bases and J by 9 bases, leaving 14 bases between them.

This sequence joins TRBV10-3 and TRBJ2-5, with D maybe TRBD1 (5 bases). Germline assignment: CDR1 ENHRY and CDR2 SYGVKD. V lost 4 bases and J 1 base, leaving 10 bases between the germline ends. The CDR3 is made up of 14 amino acids. The CDR3 loop reads CAISAETVQETQYF. CDR3 in DNA: TGTGCCATCAGTGCCGAGACAGTCCAAGAGACCCAGTACTTC.

The chain links TRBV3-1 (or the pseudogene TRBV3-2) to TRBJ1-4; maybe TRBD1 (6 bases). Trimming shortened V by 4 bases and J by 4 bases, and 13 bases separated the two germline ends. The CDR3 is 15 residues long. Germline V gene data show CDR1 as LGHDT and CDR2 as YNNKEL (reference sequence). The CDR3, as DNA: TGTGCCAGCAGCCCTTACGACAGGAATAATGAAAAACTGTTTTTT. This encodes CASSPYDRNNEKLFF.

The rearrangement joins TRBV7-9 to TRBJ2-1; tentative D call: TRBD1 (6 bases). The CDR3 contains 16 residues. Germline V gene sequence: CDR1 SEHNR, CDR2 FQNEAQ (reference sequence). V lost 4 bases, J lost 4 bases, and 17 bases lay in between. The CDR3 region is CASSSERITGYNEQFF. The CDR3 nucleotides are TGTGCCAGCAGCTCCGAAAGGATAACAGGGTACAATGAGCAGTTCTTC. The full variable domain, with the rest looked up from reference TRBV7-9 and TRBJ2-1, is DTGVSQNPRHKITKRGQNVTFRCDPISEHNRLYWYRQTLGQGPEFLTYFQNEAQLEKSRLLSDRFSAERPKGSFSTLEIQRTEQGDSAMYLCASSSERITGYNEQFFGPGTRLTVL.

V usage is TRBV3-1 (or the pseudogene TRBV3-2) and J usage is TRBJ2-2, with 11 bases matching TRBD1. The CDR3 is 17 amino acids. CDR1 and CDR2 (germline): LGHDT, YNNKEL (reference sequence). V was clipped by 6 bases and J by 4 bases; unmatched bases: 10. Written as DNA, the CDR3 is TGTGCCAGCAGTCGATCAAGCGGGACAGGGGGCACCGGGGAGCTGTTTTTT. This translates into CASSRSSGTGGTGELFF.

This rearrangement joins TRBV19 to TRBJ1-2, with a possible D match to TRBD1 (5 bases). The germline V gene has CDR1 LNHDA and CDR2 SQIVND (reference sequence). V was clipped by 7 bases and J by 1 base, with 16 bases between them. The CDR3 consists of 15 residues. CDR3 in DNA: TGTGCCAGTAAATCCCCTGGGGCCCTTAACTATGGCTACACCTTC. Protein product: CASKSPGALNYGYTF.